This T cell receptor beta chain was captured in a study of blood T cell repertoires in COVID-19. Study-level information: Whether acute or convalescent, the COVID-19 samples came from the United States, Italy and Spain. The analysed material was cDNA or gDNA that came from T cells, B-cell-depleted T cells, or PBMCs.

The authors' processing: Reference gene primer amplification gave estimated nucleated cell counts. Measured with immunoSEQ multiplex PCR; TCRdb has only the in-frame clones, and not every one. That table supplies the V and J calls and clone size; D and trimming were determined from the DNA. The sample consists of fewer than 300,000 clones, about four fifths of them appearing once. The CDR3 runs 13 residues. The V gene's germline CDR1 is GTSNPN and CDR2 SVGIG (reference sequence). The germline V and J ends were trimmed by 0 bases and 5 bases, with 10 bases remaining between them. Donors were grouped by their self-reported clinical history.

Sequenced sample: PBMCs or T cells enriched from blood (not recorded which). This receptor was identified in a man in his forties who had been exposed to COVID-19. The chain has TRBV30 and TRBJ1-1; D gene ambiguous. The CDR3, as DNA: TGTGCCTGGAGTGTATCCACAGTTACTGAAGCTTTCTTT. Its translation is CAWSVSTVTEAFF.